These 4 T cell receptor beta chains originate from one sample sequenced in a study of T-cell reconstitution after alpha-beta-depleted transplantation in children. A TCRbeta library incorporating unique molecular identifiers was prepared. TCRdb itself ran the PCR reads through MiXCR, one entry per CDR3 protein. The table includes around 600,000 distinct CDR3 sequences, roughly 23% detected once. Sequencing used PBMCs, mostly from graft donor cells, obtained 360 days after TCRalphabeta/CD19-depleted stem cell transplant. The receptors stem from a boy under three years old who had a stem cell transplant for acute myeloid leukemia, so the T cells may come from the graft donor.

The chain links TRBV11-3 to TRBJ2-3; maybe TRBD1 (6 bases). Per the germline V gene, CDR1 is SGHNT and CDR2 is YENEEA. The CDR3 runs to 17 residues. V lost 2 bases and J 0 bases, leaving 15 bases between the germline ends. DNA of the CDR3: TGTGCCAGCAGCTTAAGCCAGGTGGGGGCAAGCACAGATACGCAGTATTTT. This encodes CASSLSQVGASTDTQYF.

This clonotype has just a few counts. This chain links TRBV4-3 with TRBJ2-1, with 12 bases fitting TRBD2. Unmatched junction bases numbered 12, after V lost 4 bases and J lost 8 bases. Germline values: CDR1 LGHNA, CDR2 YSLEER. CDR3 length: 17 amino acids. In DNA, the CDR3 is TGCGCCAGCAGCCCGCGCCCTCTAGCGGGGGGGATTGATGAGCAGTTCTTC. Its protein is CASSPRPLAGGIDEQFF.

This clonotype was counted a few times. This CDR3 reads CASSYSVPSPANEQFF. DNA for the CDR3: TGTGCCAGCAGTTACTCGGTCCCGAGTCCTGCCAATGAGCAGTTCTTC. The chain recombines TRBV6-5 with TRBJ2-1; no clear D gene. Germline V CDR1 and CDR2: MNHEY, SVGAGI. The CDR3 is 16 residues long. The V gene lost 0 bases and the J gene lost 6 bases, with 15 bases spanning the gap.

The sample holds many counts of this clonotype. The CDR3 loop is CASSLFVWQFQETQYF. DNA of the CDR3: TGTGCCAGCAGCTTGTTCGTTTGGCAGTTCCAAGAGACCCAGTACTTC. The chain uses TRBV7-9 and TRBJ2-5; no reliable D call. The V gene lost 3 bases and the J gene lost 1 base, with 15 bases spanning the gap. Germline V lookup: CDR1 SEHNR, CDR2 FQNEAQ (reference sequence). This CDR3 comprises 16 residues.